The entry below describes one T cell receptor beta chain. cDNA prepared by RNA extraction and subsequent reverse transcription served as the template for sequencing. The protocol was immunoSEQ multiplex PCR, while the TCRdb copy is restricted to in-frame clones and leaves out a portion. Seen here are 140,000 to 150,000 clones, 47% observed once, and the top ten hold more than 6.5%. The sample belongs to a study of CD8+ T cells in alopecia areata. Looked up from germline, CDR1 is SEHNR and CDR2 is FQNEAQ (reference sequence). The CDR3 length is 14 residues. With V trimmed by 5 bases and J by 4 bases, 4 bases remained unmatched.

The chain uses TRBV7-9 and TRBJ2-5; TRBD2 matches 10 bases. The sample comprised CD4+ T cells sorted from blood. The receptor was derived from a human donor with alopecia areata. The CDR3, as DNA: TGTGCCAGCAGCGCGGGACTAGCGCGAGAGACCCAGTACTTC. Protein sequence: CASSAGLARETQYF.